Listed below are T cell receptor beta chains from one sample, sequenced in a study of human thymus T cells. The method was immunoSEQ multiplex PCR; TCRdb's version includes in-frame clones alone and lacks a portion of them. The sample records roughly 130,000 clones, around 94% being singletons. The source material was thymus tissue. These receptors all stem from a boy less than two years old with a congenital heart defect but otherwise immunologically healthy. Both conserved end residues are part of each CDR3. Each record gives: CDR3 length, J gene, D gene, clone size, V gene, CDR3 protein, CDR3 DNA. A D gene is named only where the DNA matches it firmly. Only part of the rows carry a size: once, few, many, or a class if the clone is expanded.

CDR3 length: 14; J gene: TRBJ1-4; D gene: NA; clone size: once; V gene: TRBV30; CDR3 protein: CACLDLGSTEKLFF; CDR3 DNA: TGTGCCTGCTTGGACTTGGGGTCGACTGAAAAACTGTTTTTT
CDR3 length: 13; J gene: TRBJ1-6; D gene: NA; clone size: NA; V gene: TRBV5-1; CDR3 protein: CASSLGYNSPLHF; CDR3 DNA: TGCGCCAGCAGCTTGGGGTATAATTCACCCCTCCACTTT
CDR3 length: 15; J gene: TRBJ1-1; D gene: NA; clone size: NA; V gene: TRBV29-1; CDR3 protein: CSVVPPGRINTEAFF; CDR3 DNA: TGCAGCGTTGTACCCCCGGGACGGATAAACACTGAAGCTTTCTTT
CDR3 length: 15; J gene: TRBJ2-5; D gene: NA; clone size: NA; V gene: TRBV5-1; CDR3 protein: CASSPAPTVQETQYF; CDR3 DNA: TGCGCCAGCAGCCCCGCCCCTACCGTACAAGAGACCCAGTACTTC
CDR3 length: 17; J gene: TRBJ2-7; D gene: NA; clone size: NA; V gene: TRBV6-1; CDR3 protein: CASSEALGGPSSYEQYF; CDR3 DNA: TGTGCCAGCAGTGAAGCGCTGGGGGGCCCGAGCTCCTACGAGCAGTACTTC
CDR3 length: 15; J gene: TRBJ2-2; D gene: NA; clone size: NA; V gene: TRBV5-1; CDR3 protein: CASSPQGRATGELFF; CDR3 DNA: TGCGCCAGCAGCCCTCAGGGTAGAGCGACCGGGGAGCTGTTTTTT
CDR3 length: 13; J gene: TRBJ1-3; D gene: NA; clone size: NA; V gene: TRBV18; CDR3 protein: CASSGGSGNTIYF; CDR3 DNA: TGTGCCAGCTCAGGGGGTTCTGGAAACACCATATATTTT
CDR3 length: 13; J gene: TRBJ2-7; D gene: NA; clone size: NA; V gene: TRBV19; CDR3 protein: CASSAGHDGEQYF; CDR3 DNA: TGTGCCAGTAGTGCTGGACATGACGGCGAGCAGTACTTC
CDR3 length: 13; J gene: TRBJ1-1; D gene: NA; clone size: NA; V gene: TRBV27; CDR3 protein: CASSLSREGKAFF; CDR3 DNA: TGTGCCAGCAGTTTATCGAGGGAGGGGAAAGCTTTCTTT
CDR3 length: 17; J gene: TRBJ1-5; D gene: NA; clone size: few; V gene: TRBV12-2; CDR3 protein: CASRFLHSDYSNQPQHF; CDR3 DNA: TGTGCAAGTCGCTTCCTTCATTCGGACTATAGCAATCAGCCCCAGCATTTT
CDR3 length: 15; J gene: TRBJ2-3; D gene: TRBD2; clone size: NA; V gene: TRBV11-3; CDR3 protein: CASSLVAGGLDTQYF; CDR3 DNA: TGTGCCAGCAGCTTAGTAGCGGGGGGGCTAGATACGCAGTATTTT
CDR3 length: 11; J gene: TRBJ1-1; D gene: NA; clone size: NA; V gene: TRBV6-1; CDR3 protein: CASRNEGEAFF; CDR3 DNA: TGTGCCAGCAGAAACGAGGGCGAAGCTTTCTTT
CDR3 length: 16; J gene: TRBJ1-2; D gene: NA; clone size: once; V gene: TRBV4-1; CDR3 protein: CASSQVVSRALYGYTF; CDR3 DNA: TGCGCCAGCAGCCAAGTCGTCTCTCGCGCCCTCTATGGCTACACCTTC
CDR3 length: 19; J gene: TRBJ1-6; D gene: TRBD1; clone size: NA; V gene: TRBV7-2; CDR3 protein: CASSLSRTGRRSYNSPLHF; CDR3 DNA: TGTGCCAGCAGCTTATCACGGACAGGGCGGAGGTCCTATAATTCACCCCTCCACTTT
CDR3 length: 11; J gene: TRBJ2-7; D gene: NA; clone size: NA; V gene: TRBV7-9; CDR3 protein: CASKKDGEQYF; CDR3 DNA: TGTGCCAGCAAGAAGGACGGGGAGCAGTACTTC
CDR3 length: 14; J gene: TRBJ2-1; D gene: TRBD2; clone size: NA; V gene: TRBV27; CDR3 protein: CASSSLADYNEQFF; CDR3 DNA: TGTGCCAGCAGTAGTCTAGCGGATTACAATGAGCAGTTCTTC
CDR3 length: 14; J gene: TRBJ2-7; D gene: TRBD2; clone size: NA; V gene: TRBV7-2; CDR3 protein: CASSLAPSGNEQYF; CDR3 DNA: TGTGCCAGCAGCTTAGCCCCTAGCGGTAACGAGCAGTACTTC
CDR3 length: 16; J gene: TRBJ2-5; D gene: TRBD2; clone size: NA; V gene: TRBV27; CDR3 protein: CASSPTSVDFQETQYF; CDR3 DNA: TGTGCCAGCAGCCCGACTAGCGTAGACTTTCAAGAGACCCAGTACTTC
CDR3 length: 16; J gene: TRBJ2-7; D gene: TRBD1; clone size: NA; V gene: TRBV27; CDR3 protein: CASSLGDRDHSYEQYF; CDR3 DNA: TGTGCCAGCAGTTTAGGGGACAGGGACCACTCCTACGAGCAGTACTTC
CDR3 length: 16; J gene: TRBJ2-3; D gene: NA; clone size: NA; V gene: TRBV4-3; CDR3 protein: CASSQAVAGATDTQYF; CDR3 DNA: TGCGCCAGCAGCCAAGCGGTGGCGGGGGCCACAGATACGCAGTATTTT
CDR3 length: 14; J gene: TRBJ1-2; D gene: TRBD1; clone size: NA; V gene: TRBV28; CDR3 protein: CASKIGDSTYGYTF; CDR3 DNA: TGTGCCAGCAAAATCGGGGACAGCACATATGGCTACACCTTC
CDR3 length: 16; J gene: TRBJ1-2; D gene: TRBD1; clone size: NA; V gene: TRBV28; CDR3 protein: CASSRTTGQATYGYTF; CDR3 DNA: TGTGCCAGCAGTCGAACCACCGGACAGGCAACGTATGGCTACACCTTC
CDR3 length: 14; J gene: TRBJ2-2; D gene: NA; clone size: NA; V gene: TRBV4-1; CDR3 protein: CASSQGEFTGELFF; CDR3 DNA: TGCGCCAGCAGCCAAGGGGAGTTCACCGGGGAGCTGTTTTTT
CDR3 length: 14; J gene: TRBJ1-2; D gene: NA; clone size: NA; V gene: TRBV9; CDR3 protein: CASSGERAHYGYTF; CDR3 DNA: TGTGCCAGCAGCGGTGAGCGGGCCCACTATGGCTACACCTTC
CDR3 length: 13; J gene: TRBJ2-3; D gene: NA; clone size: NA; V gene: TRBV29-1; CDR3 protein: CSVRRGGGDTQYF; CDR3 DNA: TGCAGCGTTCGCCGGGGAGGTGGAGATACGCAGTATTTT
CDR3 length: 13; J gene: TRBJ2-2; D gene: NA; clone size: NA; V gene: TRBV29-1; CDR3 protein: CSVVDLNTGELFF; CDR3 DNA: TGCAGCGTTGTAGACCTGAACACCGGGGAGCTGTTTTTT
CDR3 length: 16; J gene: TRBJ1-1; D gene: NA; clone size: NA; V gene: TRBV11-2; CDR3 protein: CASSFAVHSLNTEAFF; CDR3 DNA: TGTGCCAGCAGCTTCGCTGTTCACAGTCTGAACACTGAAGCTTTCTTT
CDR3 length: 13; J gene: TRBJ1-6; D gene: NA; clone size: NA; V gene: TRBV14; CDR3 protein: CASSPTQGSPLHF; CDR3 DNA: TGTGCCAGCAGCCCAACGCAGGGGTCACCCCTCCACTTT
CDR3 length: 13; J gene: TRBJ1-1; D gene: NA; clone size: NA; V gene: TRBV13; CDR3 protein: CASRSRRGTEAFF; CDR3 DNA: TGTGCCAGCAGATCTCGGCGGGGCACTGAAGCTTTCTTT
CDR3 length: 12; J gene: TRBJ1-1; D gene: NA; clone size: NA; V gene: TRBV9; CDR3 protein: CASSPPWEEAFF; CDR3 DNA: TGTGCCAGCAGCCCCCCTTGGGAGGAAGCTTTCTTT
CDR3 length: 14; J gene: TRBJ2-5; D gene: NA; clone size: NA; V gene: TRBV5-8; CDR3 protein: CASSLDEGPETQYF; CDR3 DNA: TGTGCCAGCAGCTTGGATGAGGGGCCGGAGACCCAGTACTTC
CDR3 length: 11; J gene: TRBJ2-3; D gene: NA; clone size: NA; V gene: TRBV20-1; CDR3 protein: CSALRTDTQYF; CDR3 DNA: TGCAGTGCCCTACGCACAGATACGCAGTATTTT
CDR3 length: 14; J gene: TRBJ1-3; D gene: NA; clone size: NA; V gene: TRBV11-2; CDR3 protein: CASSSPKSGNTIYF; CDR3 DNA: TGTGCCAGCAGCTCCCCTAAGTCTGGAAACACCATATATTTT
CDR3 length: 12; J gene: TRBJ2-7; D gene: NA; clone size: NA; V gene: TRBV29-1; CDR3 protein: CSVIVIQGGQYF; CDR3 DNA: TGCAGCGTTATCGTCATCCAAGGAGGGCAGTACTTC
CDR3 length: 15; J gene: TRBJ2-5; D gene: NA; clone size: once; V gene: TRBV11-1; CDR3 protein: CASSLPPGGYETQYF; CDR3 DNA: TGTGCCAGCAGCTTACCCCCCGGGGGCTATGAGACCCAGTACTTC
CDR3 length: 15; J gene: TRBJ1-2; D gene: NA; clone size: NA; V gene: TRBV11-2; CDR3 protein: CASSNTASGDYGYTF; CDR3 DNA: TGTGCCAGCAGTAATACGGCATCGGGGGACTATGGCTACACCTTC
CDR3 length: 12; J gene: TRBJ2-7; D gene: TRBD1; clone size: NA; V gene: TRBV15; CDR3 protein: CATSTRQGGQYF; CDR3 DNA: TGTGCCACCAGCACACGACAGGGTGGGCAGTACTTC
CDR3 length: 13; J gene: TRBJ2-1; D gene: TRBD1; clone size: NA; V gene: TRBV30; CDR3 protein: CAWSSTGDGEQFF; CDR3 DNA: TGTGCCTGGAGTAGCACAGGGGATGGGGAGCAGTTCTTC
CDR3 length: 16; J gene: TRBJ2-7; D gene: TRBD1; clone size: once; V gene: TRBV4-2; CDR3 protein: CASSPTLDRERYEQYF; CDR3 DNA: TGTGCCAGCAGCCCAACTTTGGACAGGGAGAGATACGAGCAGTACTTC
CDR3 length: 15; J gene: TRBJ1-2; D gene: NA; clone size: NA; V gene: TRBV7-9; CDR3 protein: CASSLEQAVNYGYTF; CDR3 DNA: TGTGCCAGCAGCTTGGAACAGGCCGTAAACTATGGCTACACCTTC
CDR3 length: 13; J gene: TRBJ2-3; D gene: TRBD2; clone size: NA; V gene: TRBV5-6; CDR3 protein: CASSMSGGAAQYF; CDR3 DNA: TGTGCCAGCAGCATGAGCGGGGGGGCCGCGCAGTATTTT